This T cell receptor beta chain was identified in a study of T cell responses to AZD1222 COVID-19 vaccine. This CDR3 is 16 amino acids long. V lost 3 bases and J 0 bases, leaving 18 bases between the germline ends. The germline V gene has CDR1 DFQATT and CDR2 SNEGSKA (reference sequence). Method: immunoSEQ multiplex PCR; TCRdb's copy keeps in-frame clones and lacks some. This sample has 100,000 to 150,000 clones; roughly 86% occur once, and the top ten carry less than 11%. The specimen comprised peripheral blood, sampled on day 0 of AZD1222 vaccination. The rearrangement links TRBV20-1 to TRBJ2-7; either TRBD1 or TRBD2 may supply D (6 bases each). The TCR was taken from an adult in good health. In DNA form, the CDR3 reads TGCAGTGCTAGTGGTGGGGGCGGGAAAAGCTCCTACGAGCAGTACTTC. This codes for CSASGGGGKSSYEQYF.